This TCR beta chain was sequenced for a study of control samples from healthy donors and cancer patients. Generated by immunoSEQ multiplex PCR, the TCRdb table keeps only in-frame clones and is missing some. The sample has fewer than 200,000 clones, 80% to 95% seen once. V gave up 2 bases and J gave up 5 bases, with 11 bases separating them. Germline loops: CDR1 MNHEY, CDR2 SVGAGI. The CDR3 runs 14 residues. The chain links TRBV6-5 to TRBJ2-3; perhaps D is TRBD1 or TRBD2 (5 bases each). The clonotype comes from an older woman in good health. Specimen: blood. The CDR3 DNA reads TGTGCCAGCAGTTACATCGGGGCTCGAGATACGCAGTATTTT. Its translation: CASSYIGARDTQYF.